Each of the 8 T cell receptor beta chains below was sequenced from the same sample in a study of T-cell reconstitution after alpha-beta-depleted transplantation in children. Preparing the TCRbeta library involved the use of unique molecular identifiers. TCRdb re-derived calls from the PCR reads in MiXCR, one entry per CDR3 protein. Of about 610,000 distinct CDR3 sequences in the sample, about 11% were seen once. The sample here was PBMCs from the stem cell graft donor, taken from the stem cell graft. These receptors all stem from a human donor who donated a stem cell graft to a child with acute myeloid leukemia.

This clonotype was seen a few times. The chain links TRBV18 to TRBJ2-1, with D maybe TRBD1 (6 bases). V shed 0 bases and J shed 7 bases, with 16 bases lying between them. This CDR3 is built from 16 residues. Germline V CDR1 and CDR2: KGHSH, LQKENI. CDR3 in DNA: TGTGCCAGCTCACCACCATACGGGCAGGGGACGAATGAGCAGTTCTTC. Translating gives CASSPPYGQGTNEQFF.

Ten or more counts support this clonotype. This sequence joins TRBV6-1 and TRBJ1-1; D remains unclear. Trimming took off 6 bases at V and 0 bases at J, with 11 bases between the two ends. Germline V gives CDR1 MNHNS, CDR2 SASEGT. The CDR3 covers 14 residues. The CDR3, as DNA: TGTGCCAGCAGCACCACCCGGGTGAACACTGAAGCTTTCTTT. Protein sequence: CASSTTRVNTEAFF.

This clonotype came up many times. The rearrangement uses TRBV20-1 and TRBJ2-5, with D perhaps TRBD2 (5 bases). The CDR3 length is 10 residues. Germline CDR1 is DFQATT and CDR2 is SNEGSKA (reference sequence). Trimming took 2 bases from V and 9 from J, leaving 7 bases between them. The CDR3 DNA follows: TGCAGTGCTAGAAACGGGGCCCAGTACTTC. Translation gives CSARNGAQYF.

This clonotype came up a few times. The chain joins TRBV24-1 to TRBJ2-1, with TRBD2 identical over 10 bases. CDR1 and CDR2 from the germline V gene are KGHDR and SFDVKD. The CDR3 contains 17 residues. Unmatched junction bases numbered 2, after V lost 1 base and J lost 0 bases. CDR3 protein: CATSDFSGRSSYNEQFF. CDR3 sequence (DNA): TGTGCCACCAGTGATTTTAGCGGGAGGAGCTCCTACAATGAGCAGTTCTTC.

This clonotype was seen a few times. The chain combines TRBV13 with TRBJ2-1, with D possibly TRBD1 on 5 matching bases. CDR1 PRHDT and CDR2 FYEKMQ come from the germline V gene (reference sequence). CDR3 length equals 15 residues. Trimming took off 5 bases at V and 2 bases at J, with 13 bases between the two ends. This CDR3 is CASSTAGSAYNEQFF. In DNA, the CDR3 is TGTGCCAGCAGCACCGCAGGGTCCGCCTACAATGAGCAGTTCTTC.

This clonotype has more than one count but fewer than ten. The chain recombines TRBV24-1 with TRBJ2-1; unclear D gene. The CDR3 contains 16 residues. Germline values: CDR1 KGHDR, CDR2 SFDVKD. Trimming removed 3 bases at V and 0 bases at J, with 11 bases between. CDR3 nucleotide sequence: TGTGCCACCAGTGATCGGACCGCTAACTCCTACAATGAGCAGTTCTTC. Protein: CATSDRTANSYNEQFF.

This clonotype was observed a handful of times. The chain carries TRBV3-1 and TRBJ2-1; 7 bases map to TRBD2. Unmatched junction bases numbered 11, after V lost 0 bases and J lost 15 bases. Germline values: CDR1 LGHDT, CDR2 YNNKEL (reference sequence). The CDR3 is made up of 14 amino acids. The CDR3 sequence: CASSQDRVAGEGFF. CDR3 sequence (DNA): TGTGCCAGCAGCCAAGATAGAGTTGCGGGAGAGGGGTTCTTC.

This chain uses TRBV29-1 with TRBJ2-7; D is uncertain. Germline lookup yields CDR1 SQVTM and CDR2 ANQGSEA. This CDR3 is 12 amino acids long. V lost 4 bases and J 2 bases, leaving 9 bases between the germline ends. The CDR3 region is CSVVKGPYEQYF. The CDR3 nucleotides are TGCAGCGTTGTTAAGGGTCCCTACGAGCAGTACTTC.